Detailed here is one T cell receptor (beta chain). The antigen remains unidentified. This specimen belongs to a study of breast tumors, draining lymph nodes, adjacent tissues. Study results and limitations: Tumor repertoires ranked between lymph nodes and nontumor tissue in diversity, with V and J gene preferences. Luminal-like breast cancer showed significantly greater tumor-nontumor repertoire similarity than basal-like breast cancer did. The data were judged consistent with most tumor T cells coming from lymph node and expanding in tumor. Tumor T cell lymph node origin was a supported hypothesis, not proven.

Axillary draining lymph nodes of breast cancer patients supplied the node samples. The CDR3 spans 13 residues. Germline V gene data show CDR1 as MNHEY and CDR2 as SMNVEV (reference sequence). With 3 bases removed from V and 2 bases from J, the gap between germline ends came to 7 bases. TCRdb fed the multiplex PCR reads into MiXCR, producing one record per CDR3 protein. Of 290,000 or so distinct CDR3 sequences in the sample, more than 30% were seen once. This chain connects TRBV27 to TRBJ2-5; unclear D gene. The sequencing input was axillary lymph node tissue. The sequence was obtained from a female donor with breast cancer. Some clones in this sample may be carry-over from other donors' samples. CDR3 bases: TGTGCCAGCAGTTTTACGGAACAAGAGACCCAGTACTTC. Encoded protein: CASSFTEQETQYF.